These 22 T cell receptor beta chains originate from one sample sequenced in a study of T cell responses to AZD1222 COVID-19 vaccine. Assay used: immunoSEQ multiplex PCR; TCRdb lists only in-frame clones, some missing. Of about 180,000 clones listed, around 90% were seen once; the top ten hold 1.5% to 2%. The input for sequencing was peripheral blood, taken on day 0 of AZD1222 vaccination. Source of these receptors: an adult in good health.

This sequence joins TRBV6-5 and TRBJ1-2, with 9 positions matching TRBD1. The CDR3 has 15 amino acids. The V gene end was trimmed by 5 bases and the J gene end by 2 bases; junction bases not matched to a gene: 6. Germline-derived CDR1 and CDR2 are MNHEY and SVGAGI. The CDR3 DNA is TGTGCCAGCAGTCCCCGGGACAGGGCGAACTATGGCTACACCTTC. It codes for CASSPRDRANYGYTF.

The V call is TRBV6-5, the J call TRBJ2-7; tentative D call: TRBD1 (6 bases). The germline V and J ends were trimmed by 6 bases and 3 bases, with 15 bases remaining between them. This CDR3 is built from 14 residues. Germline values: CDR1 MNHEY, CDR2 SVGAGI. The CDR3 loop reads CASRAGTTNYEQYV. In nucleotides, the CDR3 is TGTGCCAGCAGGGCCGGGACAACAAACTACGAGCAGTACGTC.

V is TRBV18 and J is TRBJ2-6; tentative D call: TRBD1 (6 bases). Per the germline V gene, CDR1 is KGHSH and CDR2 is LQKENI. CDR3 length equals 21 residues. Trimming pared 3 bases from V and 0 bases from J, leaving 24 bases between. The CDR3, as DNA: TGTGCCAGCTCACCTATTGTTGGGCAGGGGCTCTCTAGCTCTGGGGCCAACGTCCTGACTTTC. This sequence encodes CASSPIVGQGLSSSGANVLTF. Full variable domain (remainder filled in from reference TRBV18 and TRBJ2-6): NAGVMQNPRHLVRRRGQEARLRCSPMKGHSHVYWYRQLPEEGLKFMVYLQKENIIDESGMPKERFSAEFPKEGPSILRIQQVVRGDSAAYFCASSPIVGQGLSSSGANVLTFGAGSRLTVL.

This sequence joins TRBV11-2 and TRBJ2-7; 7 positions agree with TRBD2. The CDR3 sequence is 14 residues long. Germline CDR1 reads SGHAT; CDR2 reads FQNNGV. V trimming: 6 bases; J trimming: 3 bases; junction bases outside the gene matches: 8. The CDR3 DNA sequence: TGTGCCAGCAGGATTGCGGGAGTCGGCTACGAGCAGTACTTC. This codes for CASRIAGVGYEQYF.

This chain joins TRBV21-1 and TRBJ1-2. TRBV21-1 is classified as a pseudogene. CDR3 length: 13 residues. DNA for the CDR3: TGTGCCAGCAGCAGAGTCGTCGTCTATGGCTACACCTTC. Protein sequence: CASSRVVVYGYTF.

The chain carries TRBV5-4 and TRBJ2-5; the match to TRBD2 covers 12 bases. V lost 0 bases to trimming and J lost 2 bases; unmatched junction nucleotides: 5. CDR1 is SGHNT and CDR2 is YYREEE in the germline V gene (reference sequence). The CDR3 contains 17 residues. CDR3 in DNA: TGTGCCAGCAGCTTGGAACTAGCGGGAGGAGGGCAAGAGACCCAGTACTTC. Protein: CASSLELAGGGQETQYF.

The V call is TRBV6-2 or TRBV6-3, the J call TRBJ2-2; D is undetermined. Germline V gene lookup returns CDR1 MNHEY and CDR2 SVGEGT. CDR3 length: 16 residues. The V end was cut by 4 bases, the J end by 0 bases, with 12 bases between. This chain's CDR3 is CASSLQTRANTGELFF. The CDR3 nucleotides are TGTGCCAGCAGTTTGCAGACCCGAGCGAACACCGGGGAGCTGTTTTTT.

J is TRBJ1-1 and V is TRBV14; D gene ambiguous. Germline values: CDR1 SGHDN, CDR2 FVKESK. CDR3 length: 15 amino acids. V was cut by 1 base and J by 0 bases, with 9 bases left in between. The DNA for the CDR3 is TGTGCCAGCAGCCAAGTCCGGAATCTGAACACTGAAGCTTTCTTT. Residues: CASSQVRNLNTEAFF. Full variable domain (outside the CDR3, taken from reference TRBV14 and TRBJ1-1): EAGVTQFPSHSVIEKGQTVTLRCDPISGHDNLYWYRRVMGKEIKFLLHFVKESKQDESGMPNNRFLAERTGGTYSTLKVQPAELEDSGVYFCASSQVRNLNTEAFFGQGTRLTVV.

The chain carries TRBV6-2 or TRBV6-3 and TRBJ1-1; possibly TRBD1 for D (6 bases). Germline V gene data show CDR1 as MNHEY and CDR2 as SVGEGT. V lost 4 bases to trimming and J lost 8 bases, with 20 bases between them. This CDR3 region has 15 residues. The CDR3 sequence: CASSFYSRTDKEAFF. CDR3 coding DNA: TGTGCCAGCAGTTTCTACTCCAGGACAGACAAAGAAGCTTTCTTT.

The rearrangement joins TRBV7-8 to TRBJ2-3; TRBD1 might be the D (6 bases). V was trimmed by 1 base and J by 2 bases, leaving 13 bases between them. Germline V gives CDR1 SGHVS, CDR2 FQNEAQ. This CDR3 is 16 amino acids long. This CDR3 is CASSLVGRGFTDTQYF. The DNA for the CDR3 is TGTGCCAGCAGCTTAGTAGGCAGGGGATTCACAGATACGCAGTATTTT.

The chain recombines TRBV7-3 with TRBJ2-1; the D gene is possibly TRBD2 (6 bases). This CDR3 comprises 15 residues. Germline CDR1 is SGHTA and CDR2 is FQGTGA. The V end lost 5 bases, the J end lost 3 bases, and 14 bases lay between the germline ends. This CDR3 is CASSPGLTYYNEQFF. CDR3 nucleotide sequence: TGTGCCAGCAGCCCAGGACTAACCTACTACAATGAGCAGTTCTTC.

The chain combines TRBV5-1 with TRBJ2-5; a possible D gene is TRBD2 (6 bases). Trimming removed 2 bases at V and 5 bases at J, with 10 bases between. Germline lookup yields CDR1 SGHRS and CDR2 YFSETQ. The CDR3 sequence is 13 residues long. The CDR3 reads CASSFRGRETQYF. CDR3 sequence (DNA): TGCGCCAGCAGCTTCCGGGGGAGGGAGACCCAGTACTTC.

The J gene is TRBJ1-1, the V gene TRBV28, with D perhaps TRBD1 (5 bases). V lost 1 base and J 6 bases, leaving 12 bases between the germline ends. The CDR3 covers 14 residues. Per germline, CDR1 MDHEN and CDR2 SYDVKM. CDR3 nucleotides: TGTGCCAGCAGTTTATACAAGGGAGGGGCTGAAGCTTTCTTT. Translating it yields CASSLYKGGAEAFF.

The rearrangement joins TRBV11-2 to TRBJ1-4; D is ambiguous. The V gene's germline CDR1 is SGHAT and CDR2 FQNNGV. The V gene lost 7 bases and the J gene lost 11 bases, with 20 bases spanning the gap. The CDR3 runs to 14 residues. CDR3 in DNA: TGTGCCAGCAACCCCGTCGGGGAGATGGGGAAACTGTTTTTT. Translating it yields CASNPVGEMGKLFF.

The chain combines TRBV6-5 with TRBJ2-1; 8 nucleotides line up with TRBD2. Germline lookup yields CDR1 MNHEY and CDR2 SVGAGI. The CDR3 contains 15 residues. V shed 5 bases, J shed 0 bases, and the junction held 3 bases outside the gene matches. The CDR3 reads CASSKSGSSYNEQFF. The CDR3 coding sequence is TGTGCCAGCAGTAAGAGCGGGAGCTCCTACAATGAGCAGTTCTTC.

This sequence joins TRBV7-2 and TRBJ2-5; 10 bases line up with TRBD1. Unmatched junction bases numbered 10, after V lost 0 bases and J lost 6 bases. The CDR3 consists of 17 residues. The germline V gene has CDR1 SGHTA and CDR2 FQGNSA. The CDR3 here is CASSLASARTGGQTQYF. DNA of the CDR3: TGTGCCAGCAGCTTAGCGTCGGCCCGGACAGGGGGGCAGACCCAGTACTTC.

This chain connects TRBV9 to TRBJ2-3; D perhaps matches TRBD2 (5 bases). V was cut by 2 bases and J by 3 bases, with 10 bases left in between. The CDR3 sequence is 14 residues long. CDR1 is SGDLS, CDR2 YYNGEE, per germline. The CDR3 sequence: CASSVRGWTDTQYF. DNA for the CDR3: TGTGCCAGCAGCGTCAGAGGGTGGACAGATACGCAGTATTTT.

The J gene is TRBJ2-1, the V gene TRBV9; TRBD2 agrees at 9 bases. Per germline, CDR1 SGDLS and CDR2 YYNGEE. This CDR3 region has 16 residues. With V trimmed by 6 bases and J by 7 bases, 14 bases remained unmatched. The CDR3 DNA follows: TGTGCCAGCACCAACTTTGGGACTAGCAGATTTAATGAGCAGTTCTTC. Translating it yields CASTNFGTSRFNEQFF.

The V gene is TRBV10-3, the J gene TRBJ2-5, with TRBD2 as a possible D gene (6 bases). In germline, CDR1 is ENHRY, CDR2 SYGVKD. Trimming shortened V by 6 bases and J by 4 bases, and 24 bases separated the two germline ends. The CDR3 has 17 residues. The CDR3: CAIRASDRGAGGETQYF. The CDR3 bases are TGTGCCATCAGAGCTAGCGATAGGGGCGCCGGGGGAGAGACCCAGTACTTC.

This clone was counted once. J is TRBJ2-1 and V is TRBV3-1 (or the pseudogene TRBV3-2); perhaps TRBD1 as D (5 bases). CDR3 length: 16 amino acids. With 4 bases removed from V and 4 bases from J, the gap between germline ends came to 17 bases. CDR1 and CDR2 from the germline V gene are LGHDT and YNNKEL (reference sequence). CDR3 amino acids: CASSPRTTDSYNEQFF. The CDR3 DNA reads as TGTGCCAGCAGCCCCAGAACGACAGACTCTTACAATGAGCAGTTCTTC.

CDR3 nucleotide sequence: TGTGCCACCAGTGTAATATCGCAGGGAGGGAGCAATGAGCAGTTCTTC. Translating gives CATSVISQGGSNEQFF. V gene TRBV24-1 combines with J gene TRBJ2-1; TRBD2 matches at 7 bases. The CDR3 extends over 16 amino acids. CDR1 and CDR2 (germline): KGHDR, SFDVKD. V was clipped by 5 bases and J by 6 bases; unmatched bases: 12.

The V call is TRBV3-1 (or the pseudogene TRBV3-2), the J call TRBJ2-4, with 9 bases aligning to TRBD2. Germline CDR1 and CDR2: LGHDT and YNNKEL (reference sequence). Trimming took 1 base from V and 1 from J; bases not matched to a gene: 8. This CDR3 contains 18 residues. CDR3 amino acids: CASSQGVLAGVAKNIQYF. The CDR3 nucleotides read TGTGCCAGCAGCCAAGGTGTCTTAGCGGGGGTTGCCAAAAACATTCAGTACTTC.